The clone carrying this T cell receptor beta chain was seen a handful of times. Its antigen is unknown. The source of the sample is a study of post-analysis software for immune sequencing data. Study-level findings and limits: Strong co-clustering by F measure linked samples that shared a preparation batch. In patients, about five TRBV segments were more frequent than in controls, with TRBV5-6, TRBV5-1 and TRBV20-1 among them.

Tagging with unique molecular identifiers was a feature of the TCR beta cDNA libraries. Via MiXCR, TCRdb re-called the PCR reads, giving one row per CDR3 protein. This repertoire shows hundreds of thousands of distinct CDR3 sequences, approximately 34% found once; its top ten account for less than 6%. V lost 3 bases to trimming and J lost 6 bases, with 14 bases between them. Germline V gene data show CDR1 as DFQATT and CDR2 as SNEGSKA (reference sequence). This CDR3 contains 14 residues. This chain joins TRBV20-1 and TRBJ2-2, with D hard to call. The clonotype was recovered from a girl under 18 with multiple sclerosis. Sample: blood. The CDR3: CSARNGDRPGELFF. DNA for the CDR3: TGCAGTGCTAGGAATGGGGATCGCCCCGGGGAGCTGTTTTTT.